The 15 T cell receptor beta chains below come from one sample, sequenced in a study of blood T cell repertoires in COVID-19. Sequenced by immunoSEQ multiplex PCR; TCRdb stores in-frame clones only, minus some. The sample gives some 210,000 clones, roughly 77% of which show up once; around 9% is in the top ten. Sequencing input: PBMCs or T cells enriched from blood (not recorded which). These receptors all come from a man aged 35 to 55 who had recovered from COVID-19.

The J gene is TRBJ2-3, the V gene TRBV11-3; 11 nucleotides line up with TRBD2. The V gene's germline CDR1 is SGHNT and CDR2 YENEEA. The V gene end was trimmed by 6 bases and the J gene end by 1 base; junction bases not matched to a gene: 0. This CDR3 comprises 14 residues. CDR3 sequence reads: CASSSGRGTDTQYF. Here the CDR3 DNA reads TGTGCCAGCAGTAGCGGGAGGGGCACAGATACGCAGTATTTT.

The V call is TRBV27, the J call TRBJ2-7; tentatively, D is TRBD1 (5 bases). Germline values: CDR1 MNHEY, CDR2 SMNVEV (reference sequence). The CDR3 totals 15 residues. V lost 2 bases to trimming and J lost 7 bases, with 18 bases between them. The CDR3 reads CASSLTRVGPQEQYF. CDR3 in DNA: TGTGCCAGCAGTTTAACGAGAGTGGGGCCACAAGAGCAGTACTTC.

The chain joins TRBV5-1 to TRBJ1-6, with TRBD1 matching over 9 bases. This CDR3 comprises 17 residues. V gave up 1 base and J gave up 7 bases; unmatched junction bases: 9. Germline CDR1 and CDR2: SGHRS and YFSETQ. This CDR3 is CASSLRALGTGNSPLHF. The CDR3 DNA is TGCGCCAGCAGCTTGCGGGCCCTAGGGACAGGGAATTCACCCCTCCACTTT. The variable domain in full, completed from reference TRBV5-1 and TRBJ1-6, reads KAGVTQTPRYLIKTRGQQVTLSCSPISGHRSVSWYQQTPGQGLQFLFEYFSETQRNKGNFPGRFSGRQFSNSRSEMNVSTLELGDSALYLCASSLRALGTGNSPLHFGNGTRLTVT.

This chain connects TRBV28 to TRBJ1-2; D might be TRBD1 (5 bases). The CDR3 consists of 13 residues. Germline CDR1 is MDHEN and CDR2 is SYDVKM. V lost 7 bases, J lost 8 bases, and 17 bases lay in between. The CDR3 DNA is TGTGCCAGCACGGCGGGGTCCGGGGGGGGCTACACCTTC. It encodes CASTAGSGGGYTF.

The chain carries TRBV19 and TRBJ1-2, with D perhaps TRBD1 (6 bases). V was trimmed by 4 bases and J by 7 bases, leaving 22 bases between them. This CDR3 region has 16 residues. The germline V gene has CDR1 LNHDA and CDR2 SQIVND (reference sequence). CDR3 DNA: TGTGCCAGTAGTACCCAAATACAGGGTTCGGCGAGTGGCTACACCTTC. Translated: CASSTQIQGSASGYTF.

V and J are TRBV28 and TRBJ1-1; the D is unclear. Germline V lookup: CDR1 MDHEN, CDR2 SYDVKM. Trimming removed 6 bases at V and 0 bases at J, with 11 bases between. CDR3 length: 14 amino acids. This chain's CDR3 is CASSGPGVNTEAFF. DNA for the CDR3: TGTGCCAGCAGCGGTCCGGGTGTGAACACTGAAGCTTTCTTT.

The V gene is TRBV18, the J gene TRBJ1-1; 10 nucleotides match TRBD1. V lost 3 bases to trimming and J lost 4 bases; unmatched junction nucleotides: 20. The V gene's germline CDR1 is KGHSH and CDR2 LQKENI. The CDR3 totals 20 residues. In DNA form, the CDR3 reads TGTGCCAGCTCACCGAACATACTCCGGGACAGGGGCGCCGGGGGCACTGAAGCTTTCTTT. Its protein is CASSPNILRDRGAGGTEAFF.

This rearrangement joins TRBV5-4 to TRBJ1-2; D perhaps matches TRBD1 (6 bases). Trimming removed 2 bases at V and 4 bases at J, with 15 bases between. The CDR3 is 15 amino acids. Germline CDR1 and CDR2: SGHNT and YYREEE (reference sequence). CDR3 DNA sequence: TGTGCCAGCAGCTTAGACACAGGGTTGTTCTATGGCTACACCTTC. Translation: CASSLDTGLFYGYTF.

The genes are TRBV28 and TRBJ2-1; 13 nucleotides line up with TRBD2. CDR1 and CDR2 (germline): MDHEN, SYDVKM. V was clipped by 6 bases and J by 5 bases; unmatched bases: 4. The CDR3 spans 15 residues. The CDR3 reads CASSLTSGGNNEQFF. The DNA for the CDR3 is TGTGCCAGCAGCTTGACTAGCGGGGGGAACAATGAGCAGTTCTTC.

The CDR3 region is CASSMGGNQPQHF. CDR3 bases: TGTGCCAGTAGTATGGGGGGTAATCAGCCCCAGCATTTT. J is TRBJ1-5 and V is TRBV19; D is possibly TRBD1 (5 bases). V lost 3 bases to trimming and J lost 4 bases, with 7 bases between them. Germline CDR1 is LNHDA and CDR2 is SQIVND (reference sequence). The CDR3 is made up of 13 amino acids.

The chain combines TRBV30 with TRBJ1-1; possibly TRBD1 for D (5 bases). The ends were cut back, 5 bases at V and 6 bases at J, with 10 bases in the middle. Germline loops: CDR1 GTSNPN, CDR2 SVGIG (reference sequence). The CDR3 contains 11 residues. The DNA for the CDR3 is TGTGCCTGGGGGGTAGGGGCTGAAGCTTTCTTT. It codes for CAWGVGAEAFF.

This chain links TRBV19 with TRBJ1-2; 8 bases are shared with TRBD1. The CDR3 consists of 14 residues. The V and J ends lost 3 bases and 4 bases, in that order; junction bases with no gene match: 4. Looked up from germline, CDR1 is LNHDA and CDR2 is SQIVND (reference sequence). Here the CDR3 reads CASSIRTGSYGYTF. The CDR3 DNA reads TGTGCCAGTAGTATCAGGACAGGGAGCTATGGCTACACCTTC. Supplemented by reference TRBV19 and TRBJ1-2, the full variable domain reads DGGITQSPKYLFRKEGQNVTLSCEQNLNHDAMYWYRQDPGQGLRLIYYSQIVNDFQKGDIAEGYSVSREKKESFPLTVTSAQKNPTAFYLCASSIRTGSYGYTFGSGTRLTVV.

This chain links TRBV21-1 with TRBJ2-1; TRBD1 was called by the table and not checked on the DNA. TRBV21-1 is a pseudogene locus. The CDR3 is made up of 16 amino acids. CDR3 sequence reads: CASSKEVGQPRNEQFF. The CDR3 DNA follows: TGTGCCAGCAGCAAAGAGGTAGGACAGCCCCGCAATGAGCAGTTCTTC.

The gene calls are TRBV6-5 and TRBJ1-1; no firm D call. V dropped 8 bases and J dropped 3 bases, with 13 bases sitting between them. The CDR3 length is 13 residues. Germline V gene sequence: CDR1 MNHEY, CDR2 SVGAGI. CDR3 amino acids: CASRYSKDTEAFF. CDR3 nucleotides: TGTGCCAGCCGGTACAGCAAGGACACTGAAGCTTTCTTT.

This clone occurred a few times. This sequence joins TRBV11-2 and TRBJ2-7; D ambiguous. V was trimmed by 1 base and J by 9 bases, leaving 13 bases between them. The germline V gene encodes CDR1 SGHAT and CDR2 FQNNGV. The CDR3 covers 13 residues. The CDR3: CASSLGVVGWQYF. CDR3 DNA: TGTGCCAGCAGCTTAGGGGTGGTCGGGTGGCAGTACTTC.